This T cell receptor beta chain comes out of a study of T cell responses to AZD1222 COVID-19 vaccine. In its sample, this clone was seen once. Assay used: immunoSEQ multiplex PCR; TCRdb lists only in-frame clones, some missing. Of around 160,000 clones listed, 90% to 95% were seen once; the top ten hold roughly 5%. The CDR3 covers 16 residues. V was clipped by 4 bases and J by 1 base; unmatched bases: 5. Germline CDR1 is SGHAT and CDR2 is FQDESV (reference sequence). This TCR was recovered from an adult who received the AZD1222 COVID-19 vaccine. J is TRBJ1-3 and V is TRBV11-1; TRBD1 agrees at 9 bases. Sequences were derived from peripheral blood, sampled 28 days after the second AZD1222 dose. The CDR3 region is CASSSRTGESGNTIYF. The CDR3 coding sequence is TGTGCCAGCAGCTCAAGGACAGGGGAGTCTGGAAACACCATATATTTT. The complete variable domain, with remaining parts taken from reference TRBV11-1 and TRBJ1-3, reads EAEVAQSPRYKITEKSQAVAFWCDPISGHATLYWYRQILGQGPELLVQFQDESVVDDSQLPKDRFSAERLKGVDSTLKIQPAELGDSAMYLCASSSRTGESGNTIYFGEGSWLTVV.